This T cell receptor (beta chain) comes out of a study of CD8 T cells in Susac syndrome. Study results and caveats: The study conceded that relatively few individuals underwent its TCR sequencing and HLA analysis.

Roughly 0.45 to 1 ug RNA was reverse transcribed with random hexamers. It was immunoSEQ multiplex PCR that amplified TCR beta CDR3 across 54 Vbeta and 13 Jbeta. TCRdb re-analysed the immunoSEQ multiplex PCR reads in MiXCR, keeping a single row per CDR3 protein. Of roughly 200,000 distinct CDR3 sequences detected, nearly 97% appear once; the ten largest clones hold 0.093%. Patients with stable or active relapsing-remitting disease, all of them treatment-naive, made up the multiple sclerosis controls. Negative isolation was used for CD8+ and CD4+ T cells and FACS enrichment for TEMRA cells. As for this clonotype: Its antigen is as yet unknown.

Germline CDR1 reads SGDLS; CDR2 reads YYNGEE. The CDR3 runs 13 residues. Trimming took 3 bases from V and 4 from J, leaving 10 bases between them. Sequencing was done on a sample of CD4+ T cells from PBMCs. This chain connects TRBV9 to TRBJ1-2, with D perhaps TRBD1 (5 bases). The sequence was collected from a human donor with multiple sclerosis. The CDR3 reads CASSADSPYGYTF. The CDR3 nucleotides are TGTGCCAGCAGCGCCGACAGTCCCTATGGCTACACCTTC.